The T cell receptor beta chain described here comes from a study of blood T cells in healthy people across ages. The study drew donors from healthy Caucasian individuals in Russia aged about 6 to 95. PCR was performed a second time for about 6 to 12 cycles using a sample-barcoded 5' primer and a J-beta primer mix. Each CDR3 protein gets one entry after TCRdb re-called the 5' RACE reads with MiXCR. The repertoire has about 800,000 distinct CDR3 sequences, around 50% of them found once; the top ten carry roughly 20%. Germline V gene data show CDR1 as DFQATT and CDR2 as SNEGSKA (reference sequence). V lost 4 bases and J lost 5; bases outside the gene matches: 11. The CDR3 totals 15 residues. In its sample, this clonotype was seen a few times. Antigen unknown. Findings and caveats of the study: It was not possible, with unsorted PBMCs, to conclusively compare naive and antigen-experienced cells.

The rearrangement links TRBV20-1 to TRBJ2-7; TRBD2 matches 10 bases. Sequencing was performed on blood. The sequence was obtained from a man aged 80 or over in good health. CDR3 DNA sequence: TGCAGTGCTATACCAATGAGCGGGAGGGTGGACGAGCAGTACTTC. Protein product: CSAIPMSGRVDEQYF.